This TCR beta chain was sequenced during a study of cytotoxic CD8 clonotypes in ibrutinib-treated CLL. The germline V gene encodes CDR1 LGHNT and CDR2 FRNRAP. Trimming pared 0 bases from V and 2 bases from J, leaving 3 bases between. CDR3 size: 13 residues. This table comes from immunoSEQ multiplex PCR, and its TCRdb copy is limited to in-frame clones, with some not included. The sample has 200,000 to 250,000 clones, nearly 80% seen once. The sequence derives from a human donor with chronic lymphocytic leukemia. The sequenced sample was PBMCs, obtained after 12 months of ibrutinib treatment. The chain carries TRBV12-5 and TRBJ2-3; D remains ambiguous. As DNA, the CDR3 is TGTGCTAGTGGTTTGGTAAACACAGATACGCAGTATTTT. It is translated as CASGLVNTDTQYF.